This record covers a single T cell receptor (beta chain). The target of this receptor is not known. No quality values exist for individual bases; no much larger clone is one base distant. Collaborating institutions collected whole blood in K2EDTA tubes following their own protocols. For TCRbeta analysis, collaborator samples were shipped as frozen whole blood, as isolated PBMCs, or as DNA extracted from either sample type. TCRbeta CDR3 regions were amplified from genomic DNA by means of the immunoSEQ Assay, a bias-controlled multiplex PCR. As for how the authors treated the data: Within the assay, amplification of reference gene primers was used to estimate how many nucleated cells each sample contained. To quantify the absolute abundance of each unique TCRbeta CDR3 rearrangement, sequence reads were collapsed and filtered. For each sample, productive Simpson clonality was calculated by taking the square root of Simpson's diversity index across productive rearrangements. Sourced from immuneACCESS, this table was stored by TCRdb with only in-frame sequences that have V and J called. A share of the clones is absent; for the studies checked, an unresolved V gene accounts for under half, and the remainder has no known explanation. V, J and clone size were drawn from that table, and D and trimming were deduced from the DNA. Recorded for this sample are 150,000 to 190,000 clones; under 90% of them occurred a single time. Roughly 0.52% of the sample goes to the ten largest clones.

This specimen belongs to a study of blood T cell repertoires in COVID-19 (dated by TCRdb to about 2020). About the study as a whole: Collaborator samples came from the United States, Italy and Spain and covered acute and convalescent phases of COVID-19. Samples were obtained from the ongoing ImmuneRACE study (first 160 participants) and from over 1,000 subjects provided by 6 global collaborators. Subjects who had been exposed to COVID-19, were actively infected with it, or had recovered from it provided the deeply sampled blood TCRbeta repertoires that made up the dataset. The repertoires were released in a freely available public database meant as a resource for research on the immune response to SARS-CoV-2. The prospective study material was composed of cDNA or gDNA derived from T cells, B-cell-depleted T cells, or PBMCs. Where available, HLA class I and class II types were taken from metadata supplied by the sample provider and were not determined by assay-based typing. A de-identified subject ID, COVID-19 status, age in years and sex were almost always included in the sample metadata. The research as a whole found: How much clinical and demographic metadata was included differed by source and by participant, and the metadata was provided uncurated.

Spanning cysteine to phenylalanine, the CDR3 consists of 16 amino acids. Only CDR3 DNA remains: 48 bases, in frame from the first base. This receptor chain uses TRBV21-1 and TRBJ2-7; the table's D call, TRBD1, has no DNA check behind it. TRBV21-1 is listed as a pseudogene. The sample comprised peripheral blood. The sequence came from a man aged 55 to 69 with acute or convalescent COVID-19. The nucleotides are TGTGCCAGCAGCAATCAGGGACAGGGGACCCCCTACGAGCAGTACTTC. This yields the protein CASSNQGQGTPYEQYF.